The rows below give T cell receptor beta chains drawn from one sample of a study of human T cells and chemical hapten exposure. TCRdb recomputed calls from the RACE reads with MiXCR, one row per CDR3 protein. The sample holds fewer than 200,000 distinct CDR3 sequences, about a fifth seen once. Sequenced here: whole blood, sampled in connection with sensitization to the hapten diphenylcyclopropenone (DPC). The receptor set was obtained from a woman in her forties or fifties with alopecia areata. Some clones in this sample may be carry-over from other donors' samples. Each CDR3 is given with its conserved first and last residue. A D gene is named only where the DNA matches it firmly. Size tells how often a clone was seen (once, few, many) or the class of an expanded clone, and some rows leave it out.

>TRBJ2-3|.|TRBV15|.
CATLLAGTDTQYF
TGTGCCACCCTTTTGGCGGGAACAGATACGCAGTATTTT
>TRBJ2-2|.|TRBV20-1|.
CSAPSGVVTGELFF
TGCAGTGCCCCCTCGGGAGTAGTCACCGGGGAGCTGTTTTTT
>TRBJ2-1|.|TRBV5-1|.
CASSPTGASSYNEQFF
TGCGCCAGCAGCCCGACGGGGGCGTCCTCCTACAATGAGCAGTTCTTC
>TRBJ2-1|.|TRBV20-1|few
CSASPNNEQFF
TGCAGTGCTAGTCCCAACAATGAGCAGTTCTTC
>TRBJ2-4|.|TRBV21-1|few
CASVTVLAKNIQYF
TGTGCCAGCGTGACAGTTCTAGCCAAAAACATTCAGTACTTC
>TRBJ2-1|TRBD1|TRBV5-1|many
CASSLAGGTEQFF
TGCGCCAGCAGCTTGGCAGGGGGCACTGAGCAGTTCTTC
>TRBJ2-5|.|TRBV29-1|.
CSVEMPLSETQYF
TGCAGCGTTGAAATGCCGTTATCGGAGACCCAGTACTTC
>TRBJ1-2|.|TRBV5-1|.
CASSLPGRTDGYTF
TGCGCCAGCAGCCTTCCGGGACGGACCGATGGCTACACCTTC
>TRBJ1-1|.|TRBV6-5|.
CASTLTGTEAFF
TGTGCCAGCACCCTTACAGGGACTGAAGCTTTCTTT
>TRBJ2-1|TRBD1|TRBV24-1|few
CATRGQGRNEQFF
TGTGCCACCAGGGGACAGGGTAGGAATGAGCAGTTCTTC
>TRBJ2-3|.|TRBV11-1|.
CASSLAGEIDTQYF
TGTGCCAGCAGCTTAGCCGGAGAAATAGATACGCAGTATTTT
>TRBJ2-2|.|TRBV3-1|.
CASSHLGGRSGELFF
TGTGCCAGCAGCCACCTCGGCGGGCGGTCCGGGGAGCTGTTTTTT
>TRBJ2-1|TRBD2|TRBV9|.
CASSVGLAFGEQFF
TGTGCCAGCAGCGTGGGACTAGCGTTCGGTGAGCAGTTCTTC
>TRBJ1-5|TRBD1|TRBV6-1|.
CASVGPSLGQGCNQPQHF
TGTGCCAGCGTAGGCCCCAGCTTGGGACAGGGTTGCAATCAGCCCCAGCATTTT
>TRBJ2-1|TRBD2|TRBV29-1|.
CSVVRQRGIQELNEQFF
TGCAGCGTAGTGCGGCAGCGGGGGATACAAGAACTCAATGAGCAGTTCTTC
>TRBJ1-4|.|TRBV4-1|many
CASSQAGQLNEKLFF
TGCGCCAGCAGCCAAGCCGGACAGTTAAATGAAAAACTGTTTTTT
>TRBJ2-7|.|TRBV5-1|.
CASSPLAGAAYEQYF
TGCGCCAGCAGCCCCCTAGCCGGGGCAGCCTACGAGCAGTACTTC
>TRBJ1-1|.|TRBV12-3/TRBV12-4|few
CASSYSVTEAFF
TGTGCCAGCAGTTACTCGGTTACTGAAGCTTTCTTT
>TRBJ1-1|.|TRBV5-1|many
CASSLVPGSEAFF
TGCGCCAGCAGCTTGGTCCCGGGATCTGAAGCTTTCTTT
>TRBJ1-6|.|TRBV5-1|.
CASSRSQQGTDSPLHF
TGCGCCAGCAGCCGAAGCCAACAGGGAACGGATTCACCCCTCCACTTT
>TRBJ1-1|.|TRBV10-2|few
CASSDGSTEAFF
TGCGCCAGCAGTGATGGGAGTACTGAAGCTTTCTTT
>TRBJ2-4|.|TRBV6-1|.
CASSGGQPESVYIQYF
TGTGCCAGCAGTGGCGGACAGCCCGAAAGTGTCTACATTCAGTACTTC
>TRBJ2-3|TRBD2|TRBV12-5|few
CASGLVPGGRSDTQYF
TGTGCTAGTGGTTTGGTACCAGGCGGGAGGTCAGATACGCAGTATTTT
>TRBJ2-2|TRBD2|TRBV28|few
CASSPISGRFTGELFF
TGTGCCAGCAGCCCGATTAGCGGGAGGTTCACCGGGGAGCTGTTTTTT